Listed below are T cell receptor beta chains from one sample, sequenced in a study of PD-L1 blockade in urothelial cancer. Measured with immunoSEQ multiplex PCR; TCRdb has only the in-frame clones, and not every one. The table includes 85,000 to 95,000 clones, roughly 89% detected once. The sequencing here drew on PBMCs, taken around atezolizumab (anti-PD-L1) treatment. The receptors shown here come from a man in his fifties or sixties with urothelial cancer. Both conserved end residues are part of each CDR3. D genes are given only for firm matches. Size is stated for part of the rows, as once, few or many counts, or as a class when the clone is expanded.

size	V	J	D	CDR3	DNA
once	TRBV6-6	TRBJ2-2	-	CASRRDPGGSGELFF	TGTGCCAGCAGGCGGGACCCTGGAGGTAGCGGGGAGCTGTTTTTT
-	TRBV5-1	TRBJ1-3	-	CASSLASSGNTIYF	TGCGCCAGCAGCTTGGCCAGCTCTGGAAACACCATATATTTT
-	TRBV19	TRBJ1-3	-	CASSPPRRGISGNTIYF	TGTGCCAGTAGTCCCCCCCGGCGGGGTATTTCGGGAAACACCATATATTTT
few	TRBV19	TRBJ1-3	-	CASSLTGIGNTIYF	TGTGCCAGTAGCCTTACAGGGATCGGAAACACCATATATTTT
-	TRBV7-8	TRBJ2-7	-	CASGTDSYEQYF	TGTGCCAGCGGTACAGACTCCTACGAGCAGTACTTC
-	TRBV7-2	TRBJ2-7	TRBD2	CASSFSGDSSYEQYF	TGTGCCAGCAGCTTTAGCGGGGATAGCTCCTACGAGCAGTACTTC
-	TRBV5-1	TRBJ2-7	TRBD2	CASGETSGSYEQYF	TGCGCCAGCGGCGAGACTAGCGGCTCCTACGAGCAGTACTTC
few	TRBV10-3	TRBJ2-5	-	CAISIRGQETQYF	TGTGCCATCAGTATCCGGGGACAAGAGACCCAGTACTTC
-	TRBV7-9	TRBJ2-5	-	CASSRSRVGQQETQYF	TGTGCCAGCAGCCGCTCGAGAGTCGGACAGCAAGAGACCCAGTACTTC
once	TRBV7-8	TRBJ2-7	-	CASSPQRQDQQYF	TGTGCCAGCAGCCCCCAACGACAGGACCAGCAGTACTTC
once	TRBV11-2	TRBJ2-1	TRBD2	CASSLTGTSGGYNEQFF	TGTGCCAGCAGCTTAACCGGGACTAGCGGGGGGTACAATGAGCAGTTCTTC
-	TRBV5-4	TRBJ2-3	TRBD2	CASSLGSAGGGGTDTQYF	TGTGCCAGCAGCTTGGGATCAGCGGGGGGAGGGGGCACAGATACGCAGTATTTT
-	TRBV4-2	TRBJ2-1	TRBD2	CASSQDRDYSYNEQFF	TGTGCCAGCAGCCAAGATCGGGACTACTCCTACAATGAGCAGTTCTTC
-	TRBV4-3	TRBJ2-7	-	CASSQDRGFGEQYF	TGCGCCAGCAGCCAAGATCGAGGGTTCGGCGAGCAGTACTTC
once	TRBV1	TRBJ2-1	-	CTSSREVGGRAPYNEQFF	TGCACCAGCAGCCGAGAGGTCGGCGGGAGGGCCCCCTACAATGAGCAGTTCTTC
-	TRBV30	TRBJ1-4	-	CAWSGLTGGEKLFF	TGTGCCTGGAGTGGCCTGACAGGAGGAGAAAAACTGTTTTTT
-	TRBV11-2	TRBJ2-3	-	CASSLGQVGTDTQYF	TGTGCCAGCAGCTTAGGCCAGGTTGGCACAGATACGCAGTATTTT
-	TRBV9	TRBJ2-5	TRBD2	CASSVGSWGGQETQYF	TGTGCCAGCAGCGTAGGGAGTTGGGGGGGTCAAGAGACCCAGTACTTC
-	TRBV5-6	TRBJ2-5	-	CASSGPGLGSGETQYF	TGTGCCAGCAGCGGTCCGGGCCTTGGGAGCGGAGAGACCCAGTACTTC
-	TRBV5-1	TRBJ1-4	TRBD1	CASSLTGTGNEKLFF	TGCGCCAGCAGCTTGACCGGGACAGGGAATGAAAAACTGTTTTTT
few	TRBV7-9	TRBJ2-7	TRBD1	CASSTTGGAGEQYF	TGTGCCAGCAGCACAACAGGGGGTGCTGGTGAGCAGTACTTC
-	TRBV2	TRBJ2-1	TRBD1	CASRRQGYYNEQFF	TGTGCCAGCAGAAGACAGGGATACTACAATGAGCAGTTCTTC
-	TRBV5-1	TRBJ1-6	TRBD1	CASSLVGTGEYSPLHF	TGCGCCAGCAGCTTGGTTGGGACAGGGGAATATTCACCCCTCCACTTT
few	TRBV19	TRBJ1-5	-	CASSQVDSNQPQHF	TGTGCCAGTTCCCAGGTTGATAGCAATCAGCCCCAGCATTTT
few	TRBV28	TRBJ2-1	-	CASRGLGIRIRSYNEQFF	TGTGCCAGCCGGGGACTGGGAATAAGAATTCGCTCCTACAATGAGCAGTTCTTC
-	TRBV13	TRBJ2-5	-	CASSLMRTQYF	TGTGCCAGCAGCTTAATGCGAACCCAGTACTTC
once	TRBV4-1	TRBJ2-5	-	CASSQGERETQYF	TGCGCCAGCAGCCAAGGAGAGAGAGAGACCCAGTACTTC
-	TRBV5-1	TRBJ1-1	TRBD1	CASSLGTGTEAFF	TGCGCCAGCAGCTTGGGGACAGGGACTGAAGCTTTCTTT
-	TRBV15	TRBJ1-2	TRBD1	CATSRPGTAPSYTF	TGTGCCACCAGCAGACCAGGGACAGCCCCAAGCTACACCTTC
-	TRBV10-2	TRBJ2-1	-	CASSESYDEQFF	TGCGCCAGCAGTGAGTCGTATGATGAGCAGTTCTTC
-	TRBV5-1	TRBJ1-2	-	CASSLEGRAPGYTF	TGCGCCAGCAGCTTGGAGGGCAGGGCACCAGGCTACACCTTC
few	TRBV7-2	TRBJ2-7	-	CASSPLAGGYEQYF	TGTGCCAGCAGCCCTCTGGCGGGTGGCTACGAGCAGTACTTC
once	TRBV11-3	TRBJ1-1	-	CASSLLRDTEAFF	TGTGCCAGCAGCCTTCTCAGGGACACTGAAGCTTTCTTT